This T cell receptor beta chain emerged from a study of cytomegalovirus exposure and HLA in healthy donors. Regarding the study as a whole: One later analysis reportedly identified an Asian-associated ancestry cluster that showed fewer N-insertions than the roughly 670-donor mean. Later on, an analysis found that several of the most significant clusters appeared to be linked to common viral pathogens, which included parvovirus B19. Most TCR beta V segments were productive about 87% or about 30% of the time in an earlier analysis.

This clone turned up a few times. The antigen is not known. The CDR3 runs to 15 residues. V lost 5 bases, J lost 2 bases, and 8 bases stayed unmatched. Germline CDR1 MDHEN, CDR2 SYDVKM. Donors likely had unrecorded immune exposures despite being nominally healthy when sampled. Primers for the PCR totalled 60 Vbeta and 13 Jbeta. Sequencing was performed with immunoSEQ multiplex PCR; in TCRdb, only in-frame clones are kept and a portion is missing. This table has approximately 110,000 clones, roughly 14% appearing once. The origin of this receptor is a woman aged 18-29 years in good health and CMV-seronegative. Sequencing was carried out using PBMCs. The chain links TRBV28 to TRBJ2-7; 8 bases match TRBD1. The DNA of the CDR3 is TGTGCCAGCAGTCCTTATATGACAGGGGCCTACGAGCAGTACTTC. The encoded protein is CASSPYMTGAYEQYF.